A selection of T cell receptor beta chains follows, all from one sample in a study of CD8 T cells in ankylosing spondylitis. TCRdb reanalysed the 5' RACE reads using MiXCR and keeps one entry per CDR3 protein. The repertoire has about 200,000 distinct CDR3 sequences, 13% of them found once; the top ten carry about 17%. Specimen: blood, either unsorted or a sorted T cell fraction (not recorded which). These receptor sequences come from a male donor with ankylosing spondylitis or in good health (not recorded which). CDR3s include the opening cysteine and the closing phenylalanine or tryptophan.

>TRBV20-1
CSALRPPYEQYF
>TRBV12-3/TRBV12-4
CASSPNLLTNYGYTF
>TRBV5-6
CASSFGTAVYGYTF
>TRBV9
CASSVGNSGSTGELFF
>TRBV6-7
CTISLALLAGAAKNIQYF
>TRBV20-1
CSAREAGLNTGELFF
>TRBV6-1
CASGGGSYEQYF
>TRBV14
CASSQASNTGELFF
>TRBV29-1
CSDGGNTEAFF
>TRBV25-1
CASSELEFAYGYTF
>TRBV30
CAWRGSSYNEQFF
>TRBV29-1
CSVGGVQRPKSSYNEQFF
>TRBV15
CATSRVGTYNEQFF
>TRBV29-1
CSVEGQAQSNTEAFF
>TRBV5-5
CASSYGTGERETQYF
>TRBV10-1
CASSGSGRPEEQYF
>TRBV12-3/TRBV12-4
CASSSGQYPNEQYF
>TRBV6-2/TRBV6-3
CASSYYQGSYDNEQFF
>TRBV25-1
CASSDDFQSSYEQYF
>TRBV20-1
CGTLSDTQYF
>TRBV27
CASSSGTSGANEQFF
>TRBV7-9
CASSLGGGYYEQYF
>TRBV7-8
CASSLEEFGTVTYEQYF
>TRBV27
CASSVGTGGYNEQFF